This T cell receptor (beta chain) was identified during a study of Ad26.COV2.S vaccination and SARS-CoV-2 variants. Study at large: Recipients of Ad26.COV2.S got it intramuscularly, once or twice 56 days apart.

Specified treatment: some 20 received Ad26.COV2.S at low or high dose, single or two shots; roughly 5 received placebo; per-sample allocation not given. The investigators took samples on day 63 after the first vaccine or placebo injection. Assay used: immunoSEQ multiplex PCR; TCRdb lists only in-frame clones, some missing. The table records 400,000 or so clones, around 85% of them present only once. This CDR3 spans 15 amino acids. Germline V gene data show CDR1 as SGHDT and CDR2 as YYEEEE. V gave up 0 bases and J gave up 5 bases; unmatched junction bases: 4. V usage is TRBV5-6 and J usage is TRBJ2-5; 10 bases are shared with TRBD2. Source: peripheral blood, taken in a trial of Ad26.COV2.S vaccine versus placebo. The TCR originated in a person aged 18 to 59 who received the Ad26.COV2.S COVID-19 vaccine or a placebo. The CDR3 DNA is TGTGCCAGCAGCTTGGAACTAGCGGGGAGGGAGACCCAGTACTTC. It encodes CASSLELAGRETQYF.